This T cell receptor (beta chain) was observed in a study of shared clonotypes between healthy human individuals. Regarding the study as a whole: Large depth notwithstanding, sorted-subset sequencing proved incomplete by rarefaction. A small donor pool kept down the genetic and exposure-history diversity that was represented. Clonotypes shared by all four donors outscored non-shared clonotypes in generation probability. A generally larger estimated richness was seen in naive subsets than in memory subsets.

CDR3 size: 15 residues. V was clipped by 8 bases and J by 5 bases, with 18 bases between them. Germline V gene sequence: CDR1 MNHEY, CDR2 SVGAGI. The method was immunoSEQ multiplex PCR; TCRdb's version includes in-frame clones alone and lacks a portion of them. The data contain around 120,000 clones, approximately 70% of them singletons. Ten or more counts support this clone. Antigen unknown. The identical CDR3 is also encoded by other nucleotide sequences in the sample. The chain recombines TRBV6-5 with TRBJ2-2; tentative D call: TRBD2 (7 bases). This clonotype originated in a woman aged 25-40 years in good health. The sample consisted of memory CD8+ T cells sorted from blood. Described subset: CD45RO+ cells pooled with CCR7-negative TemRA cells. The DNA for the CDR3 is TGTGCCAGCGGGAAGATTAGGGGGGGGACCGGGGAGCTGTTTTTT. Its protein is CASGKIRGGTGELFF.